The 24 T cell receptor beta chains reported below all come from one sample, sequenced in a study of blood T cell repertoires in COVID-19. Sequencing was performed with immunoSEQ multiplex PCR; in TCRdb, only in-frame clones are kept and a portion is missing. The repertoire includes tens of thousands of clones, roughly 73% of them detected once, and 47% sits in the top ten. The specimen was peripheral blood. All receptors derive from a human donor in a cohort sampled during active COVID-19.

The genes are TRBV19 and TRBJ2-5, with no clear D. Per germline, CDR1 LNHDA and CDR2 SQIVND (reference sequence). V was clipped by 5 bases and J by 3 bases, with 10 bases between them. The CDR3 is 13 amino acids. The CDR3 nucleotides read TGTGCCAGTAGTGGCGGTCCGAAAGAGACCCAGTACTTC. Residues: CASSGGPKETQYF.

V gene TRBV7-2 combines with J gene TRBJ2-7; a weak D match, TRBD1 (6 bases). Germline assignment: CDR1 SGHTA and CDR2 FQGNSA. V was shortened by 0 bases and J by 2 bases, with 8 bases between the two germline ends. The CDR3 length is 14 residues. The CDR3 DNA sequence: TGTGCCAGCAGCTTAGCAGGGACAACCTACGAGCAGTACTTC. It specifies CASSLAGTTYEQYF.

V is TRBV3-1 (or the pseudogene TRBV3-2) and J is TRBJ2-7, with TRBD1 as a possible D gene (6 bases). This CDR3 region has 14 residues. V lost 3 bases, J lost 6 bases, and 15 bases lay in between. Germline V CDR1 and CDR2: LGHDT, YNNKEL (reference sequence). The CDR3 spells CASSQYTPGAEQYF. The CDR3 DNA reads TGTGCCAGCAGCCAGTATACCCCAGGGGCCGAGCAGTACTTC.

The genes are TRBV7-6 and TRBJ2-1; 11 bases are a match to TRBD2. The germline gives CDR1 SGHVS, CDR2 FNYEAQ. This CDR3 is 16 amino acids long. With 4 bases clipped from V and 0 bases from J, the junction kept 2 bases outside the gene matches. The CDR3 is CASSSLAGGSYNEQFF. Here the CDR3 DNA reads TGTGCCAGCAGCTCGCTAGCGGGAGGCTCCTACAATGAGCAGTTCTTC.

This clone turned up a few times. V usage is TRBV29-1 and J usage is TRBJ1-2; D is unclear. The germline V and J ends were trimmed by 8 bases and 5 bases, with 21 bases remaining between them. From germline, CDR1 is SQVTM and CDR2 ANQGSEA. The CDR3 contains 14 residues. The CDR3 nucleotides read TGCAGCTTGGATCCCCGGCTGGGCGAATATGGCTACACCTTC. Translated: CSLDPRLGEYGYTF.

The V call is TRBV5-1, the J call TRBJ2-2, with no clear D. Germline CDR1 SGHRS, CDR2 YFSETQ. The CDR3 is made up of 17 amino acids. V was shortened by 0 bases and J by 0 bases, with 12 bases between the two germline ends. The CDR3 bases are TGCGCCAGCAGCTTGGAATCGCGGTCGGCGAACACCGGGGAGCTGTTTTTT. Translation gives CASSLESRSANTGELFF.

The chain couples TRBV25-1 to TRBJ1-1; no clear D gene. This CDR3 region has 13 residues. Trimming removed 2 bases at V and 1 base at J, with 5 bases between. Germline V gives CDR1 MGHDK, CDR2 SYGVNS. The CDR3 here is CASSEGRNTEAFF. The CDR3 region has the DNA TGTGCCAGCAGTGAAGGCAGGAACACTGAAGCTTTCTTT.

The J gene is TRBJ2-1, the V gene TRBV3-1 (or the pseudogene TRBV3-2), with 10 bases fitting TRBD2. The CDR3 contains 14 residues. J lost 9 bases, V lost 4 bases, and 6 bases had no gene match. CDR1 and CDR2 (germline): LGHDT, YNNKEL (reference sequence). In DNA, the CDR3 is TGTGCCAGCAGCCTGGCTAGCGGGAGAGGTGAGCAGTTCTTC. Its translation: CASSLASGRGEQFF.

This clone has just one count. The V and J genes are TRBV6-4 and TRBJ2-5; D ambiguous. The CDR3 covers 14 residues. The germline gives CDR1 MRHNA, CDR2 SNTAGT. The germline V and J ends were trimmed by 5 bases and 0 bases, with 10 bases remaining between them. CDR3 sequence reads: CASSPRGDQETQYF. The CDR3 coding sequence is TGTGCCAGCAGTCCCAGAGGAGACCAAGAGACCCAGTACTTC.

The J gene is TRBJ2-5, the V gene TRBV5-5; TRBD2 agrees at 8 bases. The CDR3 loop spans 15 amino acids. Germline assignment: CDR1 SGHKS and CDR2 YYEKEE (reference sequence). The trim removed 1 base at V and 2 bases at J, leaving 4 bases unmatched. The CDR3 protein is CASSLSGGSQETQYF. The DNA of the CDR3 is TGTGCCAGCAGCTTGAGCGGGGGCTCGCAAGAGACCCAGTACTTC. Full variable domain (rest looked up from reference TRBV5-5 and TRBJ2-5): DAGVTQSPTHLIKTRGQQVTLRCSPISGHKSVSWYQQVLGQGPQFIFQYYEKEERGRGNFPDRFSARQFPNYSSELNVNALLLGDSALYLCASSLSGGSQETQYFGPGTRLLVL.

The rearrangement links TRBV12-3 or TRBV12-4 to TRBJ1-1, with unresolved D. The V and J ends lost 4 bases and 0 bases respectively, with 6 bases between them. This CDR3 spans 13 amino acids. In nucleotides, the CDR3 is TGTGCCAGCAGTTCCCAGATGAACACTGAAGCTTTCTTT. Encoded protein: CASSSQMNTEAFF.

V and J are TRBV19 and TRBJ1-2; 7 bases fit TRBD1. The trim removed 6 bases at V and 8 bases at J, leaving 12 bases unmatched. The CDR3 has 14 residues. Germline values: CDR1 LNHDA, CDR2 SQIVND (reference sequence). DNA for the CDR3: TGTGCCAGTAGCCCTCAGGGGGGTAGGGGCGGCTACACCTTC. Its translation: CASSPQGGRGGYTF.

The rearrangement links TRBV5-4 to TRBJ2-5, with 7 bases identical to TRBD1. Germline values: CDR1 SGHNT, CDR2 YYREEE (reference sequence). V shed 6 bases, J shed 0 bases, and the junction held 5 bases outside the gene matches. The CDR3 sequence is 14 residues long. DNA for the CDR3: TGTGCCAGCAACCAACAGGGGTACCAAGAGACCCAGTACTTC. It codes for CASNQQGYQETQYF.

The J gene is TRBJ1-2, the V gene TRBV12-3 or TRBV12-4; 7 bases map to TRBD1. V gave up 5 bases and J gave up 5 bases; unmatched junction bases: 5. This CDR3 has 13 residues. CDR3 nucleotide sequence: TGTGCCAGCAGTGGACAGGAGACGTATGGCTACACCTTC. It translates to CASSGQETYGYTF.

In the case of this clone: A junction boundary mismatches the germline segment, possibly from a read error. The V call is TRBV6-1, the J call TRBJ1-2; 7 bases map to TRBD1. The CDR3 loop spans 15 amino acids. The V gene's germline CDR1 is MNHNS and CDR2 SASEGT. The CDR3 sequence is CASREVDRANYGYTF. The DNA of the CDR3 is TGTGCCAGCAGGGAAGTCGACAGGGCCAACTATGGCTACACCTTC.

CDR3 residues: CASSPPLGGYYEQYF. In DNA, the CDR3 is TGCGCCAGCAGCCCCCCCTTAGGGGGTTACTACGAGCAGTACTTC. The chain combines TRBV5-1 with TRBJ2-7, with D maybe TRBD1 (6 bases). Germline CDR1 SGHRS, CDR2 YFSETQ. V lost 4 bases and J lost 3, with 17 bases in between. The length of the CDR3 is 15 residues.

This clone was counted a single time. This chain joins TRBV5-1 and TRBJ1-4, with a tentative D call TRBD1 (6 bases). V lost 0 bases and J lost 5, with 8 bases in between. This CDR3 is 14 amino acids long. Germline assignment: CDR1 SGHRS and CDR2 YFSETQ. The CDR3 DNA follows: TGCGCCAGCAGCTTGGGCAGGGGAAATGAAAAACTGTTTTTT. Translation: CASSLGRGNEKLFF.

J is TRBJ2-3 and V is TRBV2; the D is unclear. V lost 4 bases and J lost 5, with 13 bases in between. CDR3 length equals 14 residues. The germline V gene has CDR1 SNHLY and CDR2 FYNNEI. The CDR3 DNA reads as TGTGCCAGCAGTGTTGGTCAGGTTGGAGATACGCAGTATTTT. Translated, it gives CASSVGQVGDTQYF.

As DNA, the CDR3 is TGTGCCAGCAGTTCAGACAGGGGGTTTAGCGACGAGCAGTACTTC. Translating gives CASSSDRGFSDEQYF. The V and J genes are TRBV28 and TRBJ2-7, with 9 nucleotides matching TRBD1. V was pared by 4 bases and J by 5 bases, with 9 bases of the junction left unmatched. This CDR3 is built from 15 residues. Per the germline V gene, CDR1 is MDHEN and CDR2 is SYDVKM.

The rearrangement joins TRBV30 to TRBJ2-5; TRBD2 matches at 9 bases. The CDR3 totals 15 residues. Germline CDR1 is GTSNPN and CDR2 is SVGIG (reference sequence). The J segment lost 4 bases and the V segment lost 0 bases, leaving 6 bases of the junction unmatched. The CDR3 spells CAWSVGLAGSETQYF. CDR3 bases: TGTGCCTGGAGTGTAGGGCTAGCGGGGTCAGAGACCCAGTACTTC.

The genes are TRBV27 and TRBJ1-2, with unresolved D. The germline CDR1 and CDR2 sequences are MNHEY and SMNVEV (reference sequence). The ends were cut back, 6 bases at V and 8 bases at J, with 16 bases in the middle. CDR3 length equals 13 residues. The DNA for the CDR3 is TGTGCCAGCAGGCGGTCGCTTGAACGCGGCTACACCTTC. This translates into CASRRSLERGYTF.

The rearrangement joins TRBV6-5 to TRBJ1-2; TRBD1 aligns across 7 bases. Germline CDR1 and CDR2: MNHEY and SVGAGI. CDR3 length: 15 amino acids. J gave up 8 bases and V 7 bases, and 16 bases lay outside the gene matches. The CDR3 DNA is TGTGCCAGCAACTCAAACACAGGGGCAACTCGGGGCTACACCTTC. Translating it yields CASNSNTGATRGYTF.

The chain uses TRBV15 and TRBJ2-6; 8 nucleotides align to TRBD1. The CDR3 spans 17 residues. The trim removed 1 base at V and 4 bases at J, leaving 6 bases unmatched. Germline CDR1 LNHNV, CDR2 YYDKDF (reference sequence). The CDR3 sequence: CATSRVHRGSGANVLTF. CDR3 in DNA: TGTGCCACCAGCAGAGTTCACAGGGGGTCAGGGGCCAACGTCCTGACTTTC. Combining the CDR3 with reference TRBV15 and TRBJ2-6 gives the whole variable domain DAMVIQNPRYQVTQFGKPVTLSCSQTLNHNVMYWYQQKSSQAPKLLFHYYDKDFNNEADTPDNFQSRRPNTSFCFLDIRSPGLGDTAMYLCATSRVHRGSGANVLTFGAGSRLTVL.

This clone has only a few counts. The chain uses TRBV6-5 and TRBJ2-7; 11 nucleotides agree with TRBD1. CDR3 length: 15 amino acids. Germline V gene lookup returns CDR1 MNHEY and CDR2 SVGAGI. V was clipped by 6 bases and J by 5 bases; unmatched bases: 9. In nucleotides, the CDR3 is TGTGCCAGCAGCAGCCGGGACAGGGGGGGCAACGAGCAGTACTTC. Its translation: CASSSRDRGGNEQYF.